What follows are 32 T cell receptor beta chains derived from one specimen sequenced in a study of blood T cell repertoires in COVID-19. Using immunoSEQ multiplex PCR, the repertoire was profiled, and TCRdb retains in-frame clones only, with some absent. Among around 500,000 clones listed, approximately 85% were seen once. The specimen was peripheral blood. The origin of the receptors is a human donor in a cohort sampled during active COVID-19.

V is TRBV6-5 and J is TRBJ2-5, with a weak D call TRBD1 (6 bases). In germline, CDR1 is MNHEY, CDR2 SVGAGI. Trimming removed 2 bases from V and 2 bases from J, with 9 bases in between. This CDR3 has 14 amino acids. The CDR3 coding sequence is TGTGCCAGCAGTTACCCGGACAGACAAGAGACCCAGTACTTC. This encodes CASSYPDRQETQYF.

The chain links TRBV5-1 to TRBJ2-6; 10 bases map to TRBD1. V shed 6 bases and J 2 bases; nucleotides not matched to a gene: 17. Germline V lookup: CDR1 SGHRS, CDR2 YFSETQ. This CDR3 contains 20 residues. CDR3 region: CASILTPSGTGVPGANVLTF. CDR3 nucleotides: TGCGCCAGCATCCTGACACCATCCGGGACAGGGGTACCTGGGGCCAACGTCCTGACTTTC.

Concerning this clone: At one boundary the junction diverges from the germline segment, which might be a read error. The chain combines TRBV6-2 or TRBV6-3 with TRBJ1-5; TRBD1 matches 9 bases. The CDR3 loop spans 17 amino acids. From germline, CDR1 is MNHEY and CDR2 SVGEGT. CDR3 DNA sequence: TGTGCCAGCAGACCTGGAGAGGGACAGGGTAGCGATCAGCCCCAGCATTTT. This translates into CASRPGEGQGSDQPQHF.

This chain links TRBV6-5 with TRBJ2-1, with TRBD2 matching 8 bases. Germline CDR1 is MNHEY and CDR2 is SVGAGI. The CDR3 totals 16 residues. J was trimmed by 9 bases and V by 0 bases; bases with no gene match: 10. CDR3 residues: CASSYSSSGGFGEQFF. DNA of the CDR3: TGTGCCAGCAGTTACTCGAGCAGCGGGGGCTTCGGTGAGCAGTTCTTC.

The gene calls are TRBV11-3 and TRBJ2-3, with 8 nucleotides matching TRBD1. V lost 1 base and J lost 1; bases outside the gene matches: 13. This CDR3 spans 19 amino acids. Germline V gene sequence: CDR1 SGHNT, CDR2 YENEEA. CDR3 nucleotide sequence: TGTGCCAGCAGCTTAGTCGGCCTCCCCGAGACAGGGGGCACAGATACGCAGTATTTT. Protein sequence: CASSLVGLPETGGTDTQYF. The whole variable domain, filled in from reference TRBV11-3 and TRBJ2-3, reads EAGVVQSPRYKIIEKKQPVAFWCNPISGHNTLYWYLQNLGQGPELLIRYENEEAVDDSQLPKDRFSAERLKGVDSTLKIQPAELGDSAVYLCASSLVGLPETGGTDTQYFGPGTRLTVL.

This clone was seen just once. The genes are TRBV11-2 and TRBJ1-1; 9 bases fit TRBD1. The CDR3 consists of 17 residues. The V and J ends lost 1 base and 0 bases, in that order; junction bases with no gene match: 6. Germline lookup yields CDR1 SGHAT and CDR2 FQNNGV. The CDR3 region has the DNA TGTGCCAGCAGCTTAGGGGATGGGACAGGGTTGAACACTGAAGCTTTCTTT. Protein product: CASSLGDGTGLNTEAFF. Complete variable domain (other parts from reference TRBV11-2 and TRBJ1-1): EAGVAQSPRYKIIEKRQSVAFWCNPISGHATLYWYQQILGQGPKLLIQFQNNGVVDDSQLPKDRFSAERLKGVDSTLKIQPAKLEDSAVYLCASSLGDGTGLNTEAFFGQGTRLTVV.

The chain has TRBV30 and TRBJ2-7; possible D gene TRBD2, 7 bases. The V gene's germline CDR1 is GTSNPN and CDR2 SVGIG (reference sequence). V was clipped by 7 bases and J by 5 bases, with 21 bases between them. The CDR3 runs 14 residues. CDR3 nucleotide sequence: TGTGCCTCCCAATCGAGGGGGGGGTTCGACGAGCAGTACTTC. It codes for CASQSRGGFDEQYF.

CDR3 protein: CASSTPTVSYGYTF. CDR3 nucleotides: TGTGCCAGTAGCACTCCGACAGTTTCTTATGGCTACACCTTC. This rearrangement joins TRBV19 to TRBJ1-2; TRBD1 is a possible D gene (5 bases). Germline lookup yields CDR1 LNHDA and CDR2 SQIVND (reference sequence). Trimming cost V 6 bases and J 5 bases, with 16 bases left between them. This CDR3 region has 14 residues.

V usage is TRBV2 and J usage is TRBJ2-2; D is perhaps TRBD2 (5 bases). This CDR3 comprises 15 residues. Germline V CDR1 and CDR2: SNHLY, FYNNEI. Trimming left V 6 bases short and J 1 base short, with 12 bases between. Here the CDR3 DNA reads TGTGCCAGCAGCCGGGGATCGAGGAACACCGGGGAGCTGTTTTTT. It codes for CASSRGSRNTGELFF.

J is TRBJ2-3 and V is TRBV9; D is unclear. V lost 1 base and J 3 bases, leaving 3 bases between the germline ends. Germline V gene lookup returns CDR1 SGDLS and CDR2 YYNGEE. The CDR3 consists of 12 residues. The DNA of the CDR3 is TGTGCCAGCAGCGTATTAACAGATACGCAGTATTTT. Its protein product is CASSVLTDTQYF. The full variable domain, its missing parts supplied by reference TRBV9 and TRBJ2-3, is DSGVTQTPKHLITATGQRVTLRCSPRSGDLSVYWYQQSLDQGLQFLIQYYNGEERAKGNILERFSAQQFPDLHSELNLSSLELGDSALYFCASSVLTDTQYFGPGTRLTVL.

The genes are TRBV30 and TRBJ1-1; TRBD1 might be the D (6 bases). V was pared by 4 bases and J by 5 bases, with 14 bases between. Germline V gene lookup returns CDR1 GTSNPN and CDR2 SVGIG (reference sequence). CDR3 length equals 13 residues. The CDR3 DNA sequence: TGTGCCTGGACCCCAGGGGCTGCGACTGAAGCTTTCTTT. Translation gives CAWTPGAATEAFF.

The CDR3: CSASLSLAGGQTYEQYF. The CDR3 DNA is TGCAGTGCTAGTCTCTCGCTAGCGGGAGGGCAGACGTACGAGCAGTACTTC. J is TRBJ2-7 and V is TRBV20-1, with 12 bases lining up with TRBD2. CDR1 and CDR2 (germline): DFQATT, SNEGSKA (reference sequence). Trimming cost V 3 bases and J 4 bases; bases outside gene matches: 13. The CDR3 extends over 17 amino acids.

The rearrangement uses TRBV6-2 or TRBV6-3 and TRBJ2-4; a weak D match, TRBD1 (6 bases). Germline CDR1 is MNHEY and CDR2 is SVGEGT. CDR3 length equals 15 residues. V lost 4 bases to trimming and J lost 3 bases, with 13 bases between them. The CDR3 here is CASSSLQGGKNIQYF. Written as DNA, the CDR3 is TGTGCCAGCAGTTCCCTACAGGGTGGCAAAAACATTCAGTACTTC.

This chain uses TRBV4-1 with TRBJ2-7, with 9 bases matching TRBD1. The CDR3 contains 14 residues. Germline V gene lookup returns CDR1 MGHRA and CDR2 YSYEKL. The V and J ends lost 1 base and 7 bases, in that order; junction bases with no gene match: 5. CDR3 DNA sequence: TGCGCCAGCAGCCAAGGTTGGGACAGGGCAGAGCAGTACTTC. It yields the protein CASSQGWDRAEQYF.

The chain recombines TRBV19 with TRBJ1-1; 7 nucleotides agree with TRBD1. CDR3 size: 14 residues. In germline, CDR1 is LNHDA, CDR2 SQIVND (reference sequence). Trimming removed 10 bases from V and 4 bases from J; junction bases left unmatched: 12. CDR3 DNA sequence: TGTGCCAACCTGAAGCGACAGGGAGGCACTGAAGCTTTCTTT. Translated: CANLKRQGGTEAFF.

This chain uses TRBV5-5 with TRBJ2-3, with D possibly TRBD2 on 6 matching bases. V was cut by 4 bases and J by 3 bases, with 15 bases left in between. Germline CDR1 SGHKS, CDR2 YYEKEE (reference sequence). This CDR3 is built from 15 residues. CDR3 in DNA: TGTGCCAGCAGCCAGGACTCCGGGGGTACAGATACGCAGTATTTT. Residues: CASSQDSGGTDTQYF.

The chain carries TRBV7-8 and TRBJ2-5; maybe TRBD2 (6 bases). The CDR3 has 15 amino acids. Trimming pared 6 bases from V and 5 bases from J, leaving 19 bases between. The germline CDR1 and CDR2 sequences are SGHVS and FQNEAQ. CDR3 in DNA: TGTGCCAGCAGTGTCGTCCCTACTAGCTGGGAGACCCAGTACTTC. This sequence encodes CASSVVPTSWETQYF.

This chain joins TRBV6-5 and TRBJ2-3; 9 nucleotides match TRBD1. Losses at the gene ends were 7 bases for V and 4 bases for J; bases not matched to a gene: 9. The germline V gene has CDR1 MNHEY and CDR2 SVGAGI. The CDR3 totals 15 residues. CDR3 DNA sequence: TGTGCCAGCATCCTGGGACAGGGTACCCCAGATACGCAGTATTTT. Amino acids: CASILGQGTPDTQYF.

To note about this clone: Other DNA sequences of this sample code for an identical CDR3. J is TRBJ2-1 and V is TRBV19; 10 bases fit TRBD2. The CDR3 is 15 residues long. Germline values: CDR1 LNHDA, CDR2 SQIVND (reference sequence). Trimming at V came to 4 bases and at J to 0 bases, leaving 0 bases not matched to a gene. CDR3 bases: TGTGCCAGTAGTAGGACTAGCGGCTCCTACAATGAGCAGTTCTTC. Translated: CASSRTSGSYNEQFF.

This chain joins TRBV5-4 and TRBJ2-1, with 8 nucleotides matching TRBD1. The germline gives CDR1 SGHNT, CDR2 YYREEE (reference sequence). The CDR3 extends over 14 amino acids. V trimming: 2 bases; J trimming: 5 bases; junction bases outside the gene matches: 3. The CDR3 sequence: CASSLKTGDNEQFF. DNA of the CDR3: TGTGCCAGCAGCTTAAAGACAGGGGACAATGAGCAGTTCTTC. Based on the CDR3 plus reference TRBV5-4 and TRBJ2-1, the full variable domain is ETGVTQSPTHLIKTRGQQVTLRCSSQSGHNTVSWYQQALGQGPQFIFQYYREEENGRGNFPPRFSGLQFPNYSSELNVNALELDDSALYLCASSLKTGDNEQFFGPGTRLTVL.

This chain connects TRBV3-1 (or the pseudogene TRBV3-2) to TRBJ1-2; 10 nucleotides line up with TRBD1. Germline V gene data show CDR1 as LGHDT and CDR2 as YNNKEL (reference sequence). Trimming removed 0 bases from V and 6 bases from J; junction bases left unmatched: 7. This CDR3 contains 16 residues. This CDR3 is CASSQDRQGAGDGYTF. Here the CDR3 DNA reads TGTGCCAGCAGCCAAGATCGACAGGGGGCTGGCGATGGCTACACCTTC.

About this clone itself: This specimen includes other DNA sequences encoding the same CDR3. V usage is TRBV28 and J usage is TRBJ1-2; 8 nucleotides match TRBD1. The length of the CDR3 is 15 residues. The ends lost 5 bases at V and 4 bases at J; junction bases unmatched: 9. Germline V gives CDR1 MDHEN, CDR2 SYDVKM. The CDR3 sequence is CASSRPQGAGYGYTF. The CDR3 coding sequence is TGTGCCAGCAGTCGCCCCCAGGGGGCGGGCTATGGCTACACCTTC.

The rearrangement uses TRBV28 and TRBJ2-2; D is ambiguous. With 3 bases removed from V and 3 bases from J, the gap between germline ends came to 14 bases. From germline, CDR1 is MDHEN and CDR2 SYDVKM. The CDR3 has 16 amino acids. CDR3 loop: CASSFGRFSHTGELFF. As DNA, the CDR3 is TGTGCCAGCAGTTTCGGCAGGTTCTCCCACACCGGGGAGCTGTTTTTT.

This chain connects TRBV19 to TRBJ1-1; D is uncertain. The V end was cut by 3 bases, the J end by 2 bases, with 13 bases between. CDR3 length equals 15 residues. Germline CDR1 reads LNHDA; CDR2 reads SQIVND (reference sequence). The CDR3 protein is CASSIFSGINTEAFF. The CDR3 bases are TGTGCCAGTAGTATTTTTTCCGGGATTAACACTGAAGCTTTCTTT.

V is TRBV5-1 and J is TRBJ1-5; 7 bases agree with TRBD1. Germline CDR1 reads SGHRS; CDR2 reads YFSETQ. The CDR3 has 14 residues. The J segment lost 5 bases and the V segment lost 4 bases, leaving 6 bases of the junction unmatched. The CDR3 DNA reads TGCGCCAGCAGCCACGGGACAGCGGATCAGCCCCAGCATTTT. Translated: CASSHGTADQPQHF.

The rearrangement joins TRBV2 to TRBJ1-1; 8 positions agree with TRBD1. J was trimmed by 6 bases and V by 6 bases; bases with no gene match: 18. The CDR3 spans 17 residues. Germline assignment: CDR1 SNHLY and CDR2 FYNNEI. CDR3 residues: CASRPGTGVLLSPEAFF. As DNA, the CDR3 is TGTGCCAGCAGGCCCGGGACAGGAGTTTTGTTAAGCCCTGAAGCTTTCTTT.

The chain combines TRBV29-1 with TRBJ2-2; D is unresolved. The V gene's germline CDR1 is SQVTM and CDR2 ANQGSEA. The V and J ends lost 3 bases and 1 base respectively, with 6 bases between them. This CDR3 is 13 amino acids long. Here the CDR3 reads CSVDRQNTGELFF. CDR3 nucleotide sequence: TGCAGCGTTGATCGACAGAACACCGGGGAGCTGTTTTTT.

V usage is TRBV5-6 and J usage is TRBJ1-2, with 7 bases aligning to TRBD1. The V and J ends lost 0 bases and 6 bases, in that order; junction bases with no gene match: 8. The CDR3 spans 15 residues. Germline V gene lookup returns CDR1 SGHDT and CDR2 YYEEEE. Here the CDR3 DNA reads TGTGCCAGCAGCTTGGCCTTACAGGGGTTGGATGGCTACACCTTC. This sequence encodes CASSLALQGLDGYTF.

The chain recombines TRBV6-5 with TRBJ2-3; 7 nucleotides align to TRBD1. J lost 1 base, V lost 6 bases, and 4 bases had no gene match. The CDR3 runs to 14 residues. Germline CDR1 and CDR2: MNHEY and SVGAGI. This chain's CDR3 is CASSSGQGTDTQYF. The CDR3 DNA sequence: TGTGCCAGCAGCTCTGGACAGGGCACAGATACGCAGTATTTT.

This rearrangement joins TRBV5-4 to TRBJ2-7; D remains unclear. The germline CDR1 and CDR2 sequences are SGHNT and YYREEE (reference sequence). Trimming cost V 2 bases and J 0 bases, with 9 bases left between them. The CDR3 has 14 residues. The DNA of the CDR3 is TGTGCCAGCAGCTTCGAAACAGACTCCTACGAGCAGTACTTC. This codes for CASSFETDSYEQYF.

This clone is a singleton in its sample. The V and J genes are TRBV28 and TRBJ2-5; 10 positions match TRBD2. V trimming: 2 bases; J trimming: 4 bases; junction bases outside the gene matches: 4. Germline assignment: CDR1 MDHEN and CDR2 SYDVKM. The CDR3 length is 15 residues. The CDR3 sequence: CASSLGLAAPETQYF. The CDR3 nucleotides are TGTGCCAGCAGTTTAGGACTAGCGGCTCCAGAGACCCAGTACTTC.

V is TRBV18 and J is TRBJ2-2; 9 bases are a match to TRBD2. The germline V gene has CDR1 KGHSH and CDR2 LQKENI. V trimming: 4 bases; J trimming: 6 bases; junction bases outside the gene matches: 3. The CDR3 runs to 14 residues. The CDR3 DNA is TGTGCCAGCTCACAGCGGGAGGCCCCCGGGGAGCTGTTTTTT. It yields the protein CASSQREAPGELFF.